This T cell receptor beta chain was recovered during a study of CD8 T cells in Susac syndrome. Whole-study context: Susac syndrome patients were untreated, on corticosteroids with some adding intravenous immunoglobulin, or on intravenous immunoglobulin only.

High-throughput TCR beta sequencing covered peripheral CD8+ and CD4+ T cells. Note on this clonotype: The antigen is unknown.

Overall study findings and caveats: The study's TCR sequencing and HLA analysis covered a relatively small number of individuals, and the study acknowledged this.

Random hexamers were used to reverse transcribe 0.5 to 1 ug of RNA. Amplification of TCR beta CDR3 by immunoSEQ multiplex PCR spanned 54 Vbeta and 13 Jbeta. TCRdb re-called the immunoSEQ multiplex PCR reads through MiXCR, storing one row per CDR3 protein. The table shows approximately 180,000 distinct CDR3 sequences, with roughly 94% occurring only once. V gave up 6 bases and J gave up 8 bases; unmatched junction bases: 9. The CDR3 sequence is 13 residues long. CDR1 is MNHEY, CDR2 SVGAGI, per germline. The chain links TRBV6-5 to TRBJ1-2, with 7 nucleotides matching TRBD1. The receptor comes from a human donor with Susac syndrome. The sample was CD4+ T cells from PBMCs. This chain's CDR3 is CASRTGRGNGYTF. The CDR3 nucleotides read TGTGCCAGCAGGACTGGCAGGGGGAACGGCTACACCTTC.